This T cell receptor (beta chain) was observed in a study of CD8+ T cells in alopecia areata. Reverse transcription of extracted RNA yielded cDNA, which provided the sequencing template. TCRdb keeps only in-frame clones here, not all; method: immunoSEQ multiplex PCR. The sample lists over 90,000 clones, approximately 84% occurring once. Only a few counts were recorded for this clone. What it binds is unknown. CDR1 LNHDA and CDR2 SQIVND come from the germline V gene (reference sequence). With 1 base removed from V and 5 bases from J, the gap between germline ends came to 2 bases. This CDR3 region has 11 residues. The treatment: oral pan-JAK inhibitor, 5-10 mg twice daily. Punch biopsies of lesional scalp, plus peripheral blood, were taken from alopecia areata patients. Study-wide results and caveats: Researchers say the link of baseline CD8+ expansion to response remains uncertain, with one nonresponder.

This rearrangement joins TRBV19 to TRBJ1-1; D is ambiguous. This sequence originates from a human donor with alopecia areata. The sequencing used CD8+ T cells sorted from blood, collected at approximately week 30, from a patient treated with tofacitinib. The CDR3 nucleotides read TGTGCCAGTAGTATAGCAACTGAAGCTTTCTTT. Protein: CASSIATEAFF. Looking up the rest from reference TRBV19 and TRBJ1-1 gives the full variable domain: DGGITQSPKYLFRKEGQNVTLSCEQNLNHDAMYWYRQDPGQGLRLIYYSQIVNDFQKGDIAEGYSVSREKKESFPLTVTSAQKNPTAFYLCASSIATEAFFGQGTRLTVV.